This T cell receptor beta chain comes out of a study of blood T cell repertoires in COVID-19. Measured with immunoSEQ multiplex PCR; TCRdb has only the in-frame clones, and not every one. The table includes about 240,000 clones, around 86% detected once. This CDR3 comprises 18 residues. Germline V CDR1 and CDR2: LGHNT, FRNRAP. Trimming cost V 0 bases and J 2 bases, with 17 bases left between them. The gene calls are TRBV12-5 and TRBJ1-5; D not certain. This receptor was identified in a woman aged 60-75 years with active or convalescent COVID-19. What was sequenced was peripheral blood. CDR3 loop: CASGLVLGTRYGNQPQHF. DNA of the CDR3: TGTGCTAGTGGTTTGGTACTGGGCACCCGCTATGGCAATCAGCCCCAGCATTTT.